This TCR beta chain appears in the sequencing data of a study of brain T cells in children with intractable seizures. Notes on this clone: Its antigen is still unknown.

Time point: blood from clinic visit 5 months post-surgery; TSC patient then seizure free. Sequencing was limited to surgery cases with top T cell transcript signatures in brain tissue. Germline CDR1 SGHRS, CDR2 YFSETQ. The V gene lost 0 bases and the J gene lost 5 bases, with 9 bases spanning the gap. This CDR3 region has 13 residues. Study-wide results and caveats: Pre- and post-surgery blood differed in depth, so pre-surgery absences may be undersampling. Only CDR3 sequence similarity suggested viral specificity, without known HCMV serostatus.

Sequencing used immunoSEQ multiplex PCR; TCRdb keeps in-frame clones, though not all of them. The sample records 300,000 to 400,000 clones, about 93% being singletons. The sample was peripheral blood, taken roughly 5 months after surgery. This rearrangement joins TRBV5-1 to TRBJ2-7; D is perhaps TRBD2 (6 bases). This TCR was sampled from a boy less than two years old with tuberous sclerosis and intractable seizures. CDR3 region: CASSLEWGDEQYF. As DNA, the CDR3 is TGCGCCAGCAGCTTGGAGTGGGGGGACGAGCAGTACTTC.